This T cell receptor beta chain was obtained from a study of blood T cells in healthy people across ages. The study isolated at least 6 million PBMCs from each sample. PCR was performed a second time for 7 to 11 cycles using a sample-barcoded 5' primer and a J-beta primer mix. TCRdb fed the 5' RACE reads into MiXCR, producing one record per CDR3 protein. The table has 1,500,000 or so distinct CDR3 sequences, around 59% seen once. The study's findings and limits: Measured against age, TCR beta diversity per million T cells decreased in a roughly linear manner. One million T cells yielded diversity estimates that were considered underestimates.

A remark on this clonotype: Its antigen is undetermined.

CDR3 length: 17 amino acids. V lost 3 bases, J lost 0 bases, and 6 bases stayed unmatched. CDR1 is LGHNA, CDR2 YNFKEQ, per germline. This chain links TRBV4-2 with TRBJ1-3; 9 bases fit TRBD1. The receptor was derived from a man between 18 and 35 years old in good health. Sequencing was performed on blood. This CDR3 is CASSQVPGQGSGNTIYF. The CDR3 DNA is TGTGCCAGCAGCCAGGTCCCGGGACAGGGCTCTGGAAACACCATATATTTT.